This T cell receptor (beta chain) was sequenced during a study of blood T cells in healthy people across ages. It was with a sample-barcoded 5' primer and a J-beta primer mix that a second PCR of roughly 7 to 12 cycles was run. TCRdb reanalysed the 5' RACE reads using MiXCR and keeps one entry per CDR3 protein. The sample has about 1.4 million distinct CDR3 sequences; approximately 59% are singletons. CDR1 and CDR2 from the germline V gene are MGHDK and SYGVNS. The V gene lost 5 bases and the J gene lost 1 base, with 9 bases spanning the gap. The CDR3 runs to 14 residues. The source material was blood. The TCR sequence derives from a man aged 18 to 35 in good health. The chain links TRBV25-1 to TRBJ2-1; D is perhaps TRBD1 (6 bases). DNA for the CDR3: TGTGCCAGCAGTAGACAGGCGTCCTACAATGAGCAGTTCTTC. The encoded protein is CASSRQASYNEQFF.